This T cell receptor (beta chain) was found in a study of T cells in Graves' hyperthyroidism and ophthalmopathy. On this clonotype itself: No antigen is known for it.

Study conclusions and caveats: Appearing also in blood were most of the thyroid clonotypes expanded above 0.001. By a 13 V-J model, ophthalmopathy was set apart from stable hyperthyroidism.

What was amplified from RNA transcripts were TCR beta CDR3 regions. The HTBI set primed first-round TCR CDR3 RT-PCR. MiXCR, run by TCRdb on the multiplex PCR reads, gives a single entry per CDR3 protein. There are some 620,000 distinct CDR3 sequences in the sample; about a sixth occur only once, and approximately 3.8% lies in the top ten. The definition of stable Graves' hyperthyroidism was no ophthalmopathy progression within 18 months. Reasons for excluding patients were uncontrolled infection, other autoimmune disease, pregnancy or lactation. The germline V gene encodes CDR1 SGHKS and CDR2 YYEKEE (reference sequence). This CDR3 is 11 amino acids long. Trimming at V came to 2 bases and at J to 14 bases, leaving 4 bases not matched to a gene.

The specimen was blood. The rearrangement links TRBV5-5 to TRBJ2-1, with TRBD2 matching 7 bases. The sequence was collected from a woman in her twenties or thirties with Graves' hyperthyroidism. The CDR3 loop reads CASSLGLDEFF. For the CDR3, the DNA is TGTGCCAGCAGCTTAGGACTAGACGAGTTCTTC. The entire variable domain, with the rest obtained from reference TRBV5-5 and TRBJ2-1, is as follows: DAGVTQSPTHLIKTRGQQVTLRCSPISGHKSVSWYQQVLGQGPQFIFQYYEKEERGRGNFPDRFSARQFPNYSSELNVNALLLGDSALYLCASSLGLDEFFGPGTRLTVL.